These 22 T cell receptor beta chains originate from one sample sequenced in a study of blood T cell repertoires in COVID-19. Repertoires were generated with immunoSEQ multiplex PCR, while TCRdb's copy carries only in-frame clones and drops some. This sample carries about 62,000 clones, around 90% of them seen once, and the ten largest clones take roughly 6.2%. The sample taken for sequencing was peripheral blood. The receptors were sampled from a human donor in a cohort sampled during active COVID-19.

The chain combines TRBV18 with TRBJ1-1, with D maybe TRBD1 (5 bases). Germline V CDR1 and CDR2: KGHSH, LQKENI. V gave up 3 bases and J gave up 4 bases, with 12 bases separating them. CDR3 length equals 14 residues. The CDR3 sequence: CASSPARGSTEAFF. Here the CDR3 DNA reads TGTGCCAGCTCACCGGCACGGGGGAGCACTGAAGCTTTCTTT.

The chain carries TRBV29-1 and TRBJ1-1, with TRBD1 identical over 9 bases. CDR1 and CDR2 from the germline V gene are SQVTM and ANQGSEA. CDR3 length equals 13 residues. The V segment lost 4 bases and the J segment 0 bases; nucleotides outside the gene matches: 0. The CDR3 nucleotides are TGCAGCGTTGGGGACAGGGTGAACACTGAAGCTTTCTTT. Translating it yields CSVGDRVNTEAFF. The variable domain in full, completed from reference TRBV29-1 and TRBJ1-1, reads SAVISQKPSRDICQRGTSLTIQCQVDSQVTMMFWYRQQPGQSLTLIATANQGSEATYESGFVIDKFPISRPNLTFSTLTVSNMSPEDSSIYLCSVGDRVNTEAFFGQGTRLTVV.

V gene TRBV5-5 combines with J gene TRBJ2-5; TRBD1 matches 11 bases. This CDR3 comprises 14 residues. The V segment lost 3 bases and the J segment 5 bases; nucleotides outside the gene matches: 3. The germline V gene has CDR1 SGHKS and CDR2 YYEKEE (reference sequence). CDR3 nucleotides: TGTGCCAGCAGCTGGACAGGGGGCTTTGAGACCCAGTACTTC. This codes for CASSWTGGFETQYF. The variable domain in full, completed from reference TRBV5-5 and TRBJ2-5, reads DAGVTQSPTHLIKTRGQQVTLRCSPISGHKSVSWYQQVLGQGPQFIFQYYEKEERGRGNFPDRFSARQFPNYSSELNVNALLLGDSALYLCASSWTGGFETQYFGPGTRLLVL.

This rearrangement joins TRBV7-2 to TRBJ2-1, with D perhaps TRBD2 (7 bases). CDR1 SGHTA and CDR2 FQGNSA come from the germline V gene. With 1 base removed from V and 6 bases from J, the gap between germline ends came to 16 bases. This CDR3 is built from 16 residues. DNA of the CDR3: TGTGCCAGCAGCTTAGTCGGGGGGCCGCCGGGCAATGAGCAGTTCTTC. This sequence encodes CASSLVGGPPGNEQFF.

This sequence joins TRBV6-5 and TRBJ2-1; TRBD1 matches 11 bases. The germline CDR1 and CDR2 sequences are MNHEY and SVGAGI. The CDR3 is 16 amino acids. V dropped 0 bases and J dropped 15; count of bases not matched to a gene: 13. In DNA, the CDR3 is TGTGCCAGCAGTTACTCCCCACAGCCGGGACAGGGGGGGGTGTTCTTC. It translates to CASSYSPQPGQGGVFF.

The chain is built from TRBV7-3 and TRBJ2-1; 7 nucleotides match TRBD1. The V gene's germline CDR1 is SGHTA and CDR2 FQGTGA. CDR3 length equals 17 residues. J gave up 0 bases and V 5 bases, and 10 bases lay outside the gene matches. The CDR3 protein is CASSDKGGPSSYNEQFF. Written as DNA, the CDR3 is TGTGCCAGCAGCGACAAAGGGGGCCCGAGCTCCTACAATGAGCAGTTCTTC.

The chain joins TRBV10-2 to TRBJ2-1, with 8 positions matching TRBD2. V shed 4 bases, J shed 9 bases, and the junction held 8 bases outside the gene matches. Germline CDR1 reads WSHSY; CDR2 reads SAAADI. This CDR3 is 14 amino acids long. The chain's CDR3 is CASSVAGLYSEQFF. The CDR3 coding sequence is TGCGCCAGCAGTGTAGCGGGGCTTTACTCTGAGCAGTTCTTC.

This chain joins TRBV27 and TRBJ1-2; tentatively, D is TRBD1 (6 bases). The germline gives CDR1 MNHEY, CDR2 SMNVEV (reference sequence). Trimming removed 5 bases from V and 7 bases from J, with 11 bases in between. The CDR3 runs 12 residues. The CDR3 nucleotides read TGTGCCAGCAGTAAAACAGGGTTTGGCTACACCTTC. Its protein is CASSKTGFGYTF.

This sequence joins TRBV7-8 and TRBJ1-3; possibly TRBD1 for D (6 bases). Germline V gives CDR1 SGHVS, CDR2 FQNEAQ. Trimming cost V 5 bases and J 4 bases, with 18 bases left between them. The CDR3 has 16 residues. The CDR3 sequence: CASSEVGGAVGNTIYF. The CDR3 DNA reads as TGTGCCAGCAGCGAAGTGGGGGGGGCGGTCGGAAACACCATATATTTT.

CDR3 protein: CASSLASGSLDEQFF. The CDR3, as DNA: TGTGCCAGCAGCCTCGCTAGCGGGAGTTTGGATGAGCAGTTCTTC. V gene TRBV11-2 combines with J gene TRBJ2-1; 10 bases match TRBD2. Per the germline V gene, CDR1 is SGHAT and CDR2 is FQNNGV. CDR3 size: 15 residues. With V trimmed by 5 bases and J by 8 bases, 9 bases remained unmatched.

The chain joins TRBV7-2 to TRBJ2-1; 10 positions agree with TRBD2. V lost 6 bases to trimming and J lost 7 bases; unmatched junction nucleotides: 9. The length of the CDR3 is 15 residues. Germline V gives CDR1 SGHTA, CDR2 FQGNSA. Written as DNA, the CDR3 is TGTGCCAGCAGTCAGTTTAGCGGGGGGTCAAATGAGCAGTTCTTC. Amino acid sequence: CASSQFSGGSNEQFF.

V is TRBV25-1 and J is TRBJ1-1, with D unresolved. CDR3 size: 14 residues. Germline loops: CDR1 MGHDK, CDR2 SYGVNS. The ends were cut back, 3 bases at V and 4 bases at J, with 12 bases in the middle. This chain's CDR3 is CASSDGGLATEAFF. The DNA for the CDR3 is TGTGCCAGCAGTGATGGTGGGTTAGCCACTGAAGCTTTCTTT.

The chain carries TRBV19 and TRBJ2-2; 8 nucleotides match TRBD1. Germline trimming cut 6 bases from V and 2 bases from J; bases unmatched to any gene: 8. CDR3 length equals 16 residues. CDR1 LNHDA and CDR2 SQIVND come from the germline V gene (reference sequence). This CDR3 reads CASRGIQGVNTGELFF. The CDR3 DNA reads as TGTGCCAGTAGGGGGATACAGGGGGTTAACACCGGGGAGCTGTTTTTT. Using reference TRBV19 and TRBJ2-2 for the parts outside the CDR3, the full variable domain is DGGITQSPKYLFRKEGQNVTLSCEQNLNHDAMYWYRQDPGQGLRLIYYSQIVNDFQKGDIAEGYSVSREKKESFPLTVTSAQKNPTAFYLCASRGIQGVNTGELFFGEGSRLTVL.

The rearrangement joins TRBV5-1 to TRBJ1-6; D is unresolved. Germline CDR1 SGHRS, CDR2 YFSETQ. There are 14 residues in the CDR3. The ends were cut back, 6 bases at V and 0 bases at J, with 7 bases in the middle. The CDR3 loop is CASTFSSYNSPLHF. Here the CDR3 DNA reads TGCGCCAGCACCTTCAGCTCCTATAATTCACCCCTCCACTTT.

This chain connects TRBV6-5 to TRBJ2-5, with 7 bases identical to TRBD2. The CDR3 contains 14 residues. Looked up from germline, CDR1 is MNHEY and CDR2 is SVGAGI. Losses at the gene ends were 6 bases for V and 5 bases for J; bases not matched to a gene: 9. The CDR3: CASRPRGVGETQYF. CDR3 nucleotides: TGTGCCAGCAGACCCCGGGGGGTCGGGGAGACCCAGTACTTC.

This chain joins TRBV2 and TRBJ1-6; 8 nucleotides align to TRBD1. This CDR3 has 14 residues. The junction had 2 bases not matched to a gene; V was cut back by 1 base and J by 9 bases. The germline V gene encodes CDR1 SNHLY and CDR2 FYNNEI. The CDR3 loop is CASSEGQGISPLHF. CDR3 nucleotide sequence: TGTGCCAGCAGTGAAGGACAGGGGATTTCACCCCTCCACTTT.

The rearrangement uses TRBV15 and TRBJ2-7, with 13 bases aligning to TRBD2. Trimming took 7 bases from V and 3 from J; bases not matched to a gene: 6. Germline lookup yields CDR1 LNHNV and CDR2 YYDKDF (reference sequence). This CDR3 spans 15 amino acids. The DNA of the CDR3 is TGTGCCACCATGGGACGGACTAGCGGGAGCTACGAGCAGTACTTC. Its protein product is CATMGRTSGSYEQYF.

The rearrangement joins TRBV28 to TRBJ2-3, with D hard to call. The CDR3 length is 13 residues. V dropped 6 bases and J dropped 4 bases, with 11 bases sitting between them. Germline lookup yields CDR1 MDHEN and CDR2 SYDVKM. Here the CDR3 DNA reads TGTGCCAGCAGGCTAGACGGTGCAGATACGCAGTATTTT. Protein sequence: CASRLDGADTQYF.

The genes are TRBV9 and TRBJ1-1; weak D call: TRBD1 (5 bases). CDR1 is SGDLS, CDR2 YYNGEE, per germline. The CDR3 consists of 14 residues. V gave up 2 bases and J gave up 7 bases, with 15 bases separating them. CDR3 loop: CASSVPPLGGEAFF. The CDR3 region has the DNA TGTGCCAGCAGCGTCCCCCCGTTGGGGGGTGAAGCTTTCTTT.

The chain employs TRBV4-2 and TRBJ2-7, with TRBD2 identical over 11 bases. Unmatched junction bases numbered 6, after V lost 1 base and J lost 4 bases. Germline loops: CDR1 LGHNA, CDR2 YNFKEQ. CDR3 size: 16 residues. CDR3 sequence reads: CASSQVGTSGAYEQYF. The CDR3 DNA reads as TGTGCCAGCAGCCAAGTCGGGACTAGCGGAGCTTACGAGCAGTACTTC.

Worth noting for this clone: One end of the junction fails to match germline, which may point to a read error. This chain joins TRBV10-3 and TRBJ2-7; possible D gene TRBD2, 6 bases. The CDR3 has 14 amino acids. CDR1 and CDR2 from the germline V gene are ENHRY and SYGVKD. CDR3 in amino acids: CAIRELGRNYEQYF. The CDR3 nucleotides are TGTGCCATCAGGGAGTTGGGGAGGAACTACGAGCAGTACTTC.

The chain employs TRBV28 and TRBJ2-7, with TRBD1 matching 8 bases. The CDR3 has 13 residues. With 6 bases clipped from V and 2 bases from J, the junction kept 3 bases outside the gene matches. The V gene's germline CDR1 is MDHEN and CDR2 SYDVKM. CDR3 sequence: CASRRTGTYEQYF. The CDR3 nucleotides are TGTGCCAGCAGGAGGACAGGGACCTACGAGCAGTACTTC.